The 23 T cell receptor beta chains below come from one sample, sequenced in a study of blood T cell repertoires in COVID-19. Sequencing used immunoSEQ multiplex PCR; TCRdb keeps in-frame clones, though not all of them. The data show 120,000 to 150,000 clones, about 90% seen once. Specimen: peripheral blood. The receptors here all came from a man aged 50 or older with active or convalescent COVID-19.

The chain has TRBV6-5 and TRBJ1-1, with D maybe TRBD1 (6 bases). Looked up from germline, CDR1 is MNHEY and CDR2 is SVGAGI. CDR3 length equals 15 residues. V lost 4 bases, J lost 1 base, and 13 bases lay in between. The CDR3 protein is CASSSDRTANTEAFF. CDR3 bases: TGTGCCAGCAGTTCCGATAGGACAGCGAACACTGAAGCTTTCTTT.

The gene calls are TRBV7-2 and TRBJ2-3, with 7 bases identical to TRBD2. The V and J ends lost 2 bases and 5 bases, in that order; junction bases with no gene match: 10. CDR1 and CDR2 (germline): SGHTA, FQGNSA. The CDR3 has 16 residues. The CDR3 DNA reads as TGTGCCAGCAGCTTATCCGGGACTACTAAGCGAGATACGCAGTATTTT. Translating gives CASSLSGTTKRDTQYF. Variable domain in full (rest from reference TRBV7-2 and TRBJ2-3): GAGVSQSPSNKVTEKGKDVELRCDPISGHTALYWYRQSLGQGLEFLIYFQGNSAPDKSGLPSDRFSAERTGGSVSTLTIQRTQQEDSAVYLCASSLSGTTKRDTQYFGPGTRLTVL.

The chain has TRBV28 and TRBJ2-7; perhaps TRBD2 as D (6 bases). V dropped 3 bases and J dropped 3 bases, with 12 bases sitting between them. Looked up from germline, CDR1 is MDHEN and CDR2 is SYDVKM. The CDR3 has 14 residues. The CDR3 loop is CASSLGGVLYEQYF. The CDR3 DNA reads TGTGCCAGCAGTTTGGGCGGGGTGCTCTACGAGCAGTACTTC. The whole variable domain, remainder taken from reference TRBV28 and TRBJ2-7, is DVKVTQSSRYLVKRTGEKVFLECVQDMDHENMFWYRQDPGLGLRLIYFSYDVKMKEKGDIPEGYSVSREKKERFSLILESASTNQTSMYLCASSLGGVLYEQYFGPGTRLTVT.

The V and J genes are TRBV27 and TRBJ2-2, with TRBD2 identical over 11 bases. V shed 3 bases, J shed 3 bases, and the junction held 6 bases outside the gene matches. The CDR3 is made up of 17 amino acids. The germline CDR1 and CDR2 sequences are MNHEY and SMNVEV (reference sequence). The CDR3 spells CASSLVASGRYTGELFF. CDR3 nucleotides: TGTGCCAGCAGTTTGGTGGCTAGCGGGAGGTACACCGGGGAGCTGTTTTTT.

The J gene is TRBJ2-1, the V gene TRBV28; TRBD1 might be the D (7 bases). Germline V gene lookup returns CDR1 MDHEN and CDR2 SYDVKM. This CDR3 comprises 17 residues. V lost 1 base and J 0 bases, leaving 13 bases between the germline ends. CDR3 DNA sequence: TGTGCCAGCAGTTTATCCCAGGGGGGCGTCTCCTACAATGAGCAGTTCTTC. Translation: CASSLSQGGVSYNEQFF.

CDR3 DNA sequence: TGTGCCACCAGTGATGGGACAGCGAACACTGAAGCTTTCTTT. Translation gives CATSDGTANTEAFF. V usage is TRBV24-1 and J usage is TRBJ1-1; 7 bases map to TRBD1. CDR3 length equals 14 residues. V was clipped by 3 bases and J by 1 base; unmatched bases: 1. CDR1 and CDR2 from the germline V gene are KGHDR and SFDVKD.

The chain carries TRBV6-5 and TRBJ1-6, with TRBD1 as a possible D gene (5 bases). The CDR3 spans 14 residues. Trimming took off 10 bases at V and 10 bases at J, with 20 bases between the two ends. Germline CDR1 MNHEY, CDR2 SVGAGI. CDR3 bases: TGTGCCATGTCCGACAGCAGGGTGAGCTCACCCCTCCACTTT. Protein product: CAMSDSRVSSPLHF.

The V and J genes are TRBV7-2 and TRBJ2-7; TRBD1 aligns across 7 bases. V shed 5 bases and J 4 bases; nucleotides not matched to a gene: 8. Germline V lookup: CDR1 SGHTA, CDR2 FQGNSA. CDR3 size: 14 residues. The DNA of the CDR3 is TGTGCCAGCAGCAATCCAGGGGGATATTACGAGCAGTACTTC. It specifies CASSNPGGYYEQYF.

The chain employs TRBV7-9 and TRBJ2-5, with a possible D match to TRBD2 (5 bases). V was shortened by 0 bases and J by 4 bases, with 9 bases between the two germline ends. The CDR3 totals 14 residues. Germline assignment: CDR1 SEHNR and CDR2 FQNEAQ (reference sequence). The DNA for the CDR3 is TGTGCCAGCAGCTTAGCTGGGAGTCGAGAGACCCAGTACTTC. Translating gives CASSLAGSRETQYF.

This sequence joins TRBV29-1 and TRBJ2-7; D is perhaps TRBD2 (7 bases). The V end was cut by 7 bases, the J end by 7 bases, with 17 bases between. CDR3 size: 12 residues. CDR1 and CDR2 from the germline V gene are SQVTM and ANQGSEA. CDR3 coding DNA: TGCAGCGGGGGGCGGGAGAGTGGGGAGCAGTACTTC. Translating gives CSGGRESGEQYF.

The V and J genes are TRBV12-3 or TRBV12-4 and TRBJ1-1; D is perhaps TRBD1 (5 bases). This CDR3 region has 13 residues. V lost 6 bases, J lost 4 bases, and 12 bases lay in between. The CDR3 nucleotides are TGTGCCAGCAGAACCAGGGTTGGCACTGAAGCTTTCTTT. Protein sequence: CASRTRVGTEAFF.

V usage is TRBV27 and J usage is TRBJ1-2; 8 positions match TRBD1. Germline CDR1 MNHEY, CDR2 SMNVEV (reference sequence). The V gene end was trimmed by 5 bases and the J gene end by 1 base; junction bases not matched to a gene: 9. The CDR3 consists of 16 residues. CDR3 DNA sequence: TGTGCCAGCAGTGCCGGACAGGGAAACATTAACTATGGCTACACCTTC. Protein sequence: CASSAGQGNINYGYTF.

The gene calls are TRBV7-9 and TRBJ2-7, with TRBD1 matching 8 bases. Per the germline V gene, CDR1 is SEHNR and CDR2 is FQNEAQ (reference sequence). CDR3 size: 18 residues. Germline trimming cut 1 base from V and 1 base from J; bases unmatched to any gene: 12. The CDR3 loop is CASSLVMVDRGNSYEQYF. The CDR3 DNA reads as TGTGCCAGCAGCTTAGTGATGGTCGACAGGGGCAATTCCTACGAGCAGTACTTC. The variable domain in full, with the rest retrieved from reference TRBV7-9 and TRBJ2-7, is DTGVSQNPRHKITKRGQNVTFRCDPISEHNRLYWYRQTLGQGPEFLTYFQNEAQLEKSRLLSDRFSAERPKGSFSTLEIQRTEQGDSAMYLCASSLVMVDRGNSYEQYFGPGTRLTVT.

The chain joins TRBV18 to TRBJ1-3; 7 bases are a match to TRBD1. The CDR3 covers 15 residues. V lost 2 bases to trimming and J lost 3 bases; unmatched junction nucleotides: 4. Germline CDR1 is KGHSH and CDR2 is LQKENI. CDR3 in DNA: TGTGCCAGCTCACCAGAGACAGGGATTGGAAACACCATATATTTT. Its translation: CASSPETGIGNTIYF.

The J gene is TRBJ1-2, the V gene TRBV12-3 or TRBV12-4, with D perhaps matching TRBD1 (5 bases). This CDR3 spans 13 amino acids. With 2 bases removed from V and 7 bases from J, the gap between germline ends came to 11 bases. The CDR3 coding sequence is TGTGCCAGCAGTTTAAGGGGAGGTACTGGCTACACCTTC. It translates to CASSLRGGTGYTF.

The chain has TRBV5-1 and TRBJ2-7; 9 bases map to TRBD1. Germline loops: CDR1 SGHRS, CDR2 YFSETQ. V dropped 2 bases and J dropped 4; count of bases not matched to a gene: 16. This CDR3 has 18 amino acids. The CDR3 sequence is CASSFWRSTGQGNYEQYF. DNA of the CDR3: TGCGCCAGCAGCTTCTGGAGGTCTACGGGACAGGGTAATTACGAGCAGTACTTC.

The chain uses TRBV6-2 or TRBV6-3 and TRBJ2-7; 8 nucleotides line up with TRBD2. CDR1 is MNHEY and CDR2 is SVGEGT in the germline V gene. CDR3 length equals 13 residues. The V gene end was trimmed by 2 bases and the J gene end by 4 bases; junction bases not matched to a gene: 1. The DNA of the CDR3 is TGTGCCAGCAGTTACGGGACTAGGTACGAGCAGTACTTC. It codes for CASSYGTRYEQYF.

V and J are TRBV7-9 and TRBJ1-2; no reliable D call. The CDR3 extends over 16 amino acids. The V end was cut by 5 bases, the J end by 4 bases, with 20 bases between. Germline CDR1 is SEHNR and CDR2 is FQNEAQ (reference sequence). The CDR3 is CASSTFPTGGPYGYTF. As DNA, the CDR3 is TGTGCCAGCAGCACCTTCCCCACCGGAGGTCCCTATGGCTACACCTTC.

Here the CDR3 reads CASMWTGEAGNTIYF. The CDR3 DNA follows: TGTGCCAGCATGTGGACAGGGGAGGCTGGAAACACCATATATTTT. The V call is TRBV6-5, the J call TRBJ1-3, with TRBD1 identical over 9 bases. This CDR3 comprises 15 residues. Germline trimming cut 7 bases from V and 2 bases from J; bases unmatched to any gene: 6. Looked up from germline, CDR1 is MNHEY and CDR2 is SVGAGI.

The gene calls are TRBV7-6 and TRBJ2-2, with 9 bases lining up with TRBD1. The V and J ends lost 5 bases and 5 bases, in that order; junction bases with no gene match: 6. The CDR3 is made up of 15 amino acids. The V gene's germline CDR1 is SGHVS and CDR2 FNYEAQ. CDR3 loop: CASSQGQGYTGELFF. The CDR3 coding sequence is TGTGCCAGCAGCCAAGGACAGGGGTATACCGGGGAGCTGTTTTTT.

This sequence joins TRBV6-5 and TRBJ1-4, with TRBD1 identical over 10 bases. The J segment lost 6 bases and the V segment lost 6 bases, leaving 7 bases of the junction unmatched. CDR1 is MNHEY and CDR2 is SVGAGI in the germline V gene. The CDR3 totals 15 residues. This CDR3 reads CASRRQGARDEKLFF. CDR3 bases: TGTGCCAGCAGGAGACAGGGGGCGCGGGATGAAAAACTGTTTTTT.

V is TRBV19 and J is TRBJ2-3; D is undetermined. V was pared by 5 bases and J by 0 bases, with 3 bases between. Looked up from germline, CDR1 is LNHDA and CDR2 is SQIVND (reference sequence). The CDR3 runs to 12 residues. CDR3 DNA sequence: TGTGCCAGTAGTCCAAGCACAGATACGCAGTATTTT. Residues: CASSPSTDTQYF. The full variable domain, with the rest looked up from reference TRBV19 and TRBJ2-3, is DGGITQSPKYLFRKEGQNVTLSCEQNLNHDAMYWYRQDPGQGLRLIYYSQIVNDFQKGDIAEGYSVSREKKESFPLTVTSAQKNPTAFYLCASSPSTDTQYFGPGTRLTVL.

The V call is TRBV2, the J call TRBJ2-1, with TRBD2 matching over 12 bases. CDR3 size: 15 residues. Germline CDR1 and CDR2: SNHLY and FYNNEI. The ends lost 6 bases at V and 6 bases at J; junction bases unmatched: 6. CDR3 in DNA: TGTGCCAGCAGCCCAGGACTAGCGGGACTCAATGAGCAGTTCTTC. It encodes CASSPGLAGLNEQFF.